This is a list of T cell receptor beta chains from one sample in a study of regulatory T cells in long-lasting Graves disease. Via MiXCR, TCRdb re-called the multiplex PCR reads, giving one row per CDR3 protein. The data hold a few hundred thousand distinct CDR3 sequences, with about 13% observed a single time. The sample also formed part of further work on T cells in Graves' hyperthyroidism and ophthalmopathy.

The starting material was peripheral blood mononuclear cells (PBMCs), obtained at new diagnosis, from a patient treated with antithyroid drugs. These TCRs come from a young man with Graves disease. Both conserved end residues are part of each CDR3. The D gene is left open where the match is weak. Part of the rows lack a size; the others show once, few, many or a class for expanded clones.

>many|TRBJ1-5|TRBV6-5|TRBD1
CASSYSGGGQPQHF
TGTGCCAGCAGTTACTCAGGGGGCGGTCAGCCCCAGCATTTT
>many|TRBJ1-5|TRBV11-2|-
CASSLRAGNQPQHF
TGTGCCAGCAGCTTAAGGGCAGGCAATCAGCCCCAGCATTTT
>-|TRBJ2-1|TRBV5-6|-
CASSLVAHYNEQFF
TGTGCCAGCAGCTTGGTAGCCCACTACAATGAGCAGTTCTTC
>-|TRBJ1-2|TRBV6-1|TRBD1
CASSEGQGEANYGYTF
TGTGCCAGCAGTGAGGGACAGGGTGAAGCTAACTATGGCTACACCTTC
>many|TRBJ1-2|TRBV2|TRBD1
CASTGRTGPNYGYTF
TGTGCCAGCACGGGGCGGACAGGGCCTAACTATGGCTACACCTTC
>-|TRBJ2-3|TRBV30|TRBD2
CAWSVFWTSGTSTDTQYF
TGTGCCTGGAGTGTTTTTTGGACTAGCGGGACAAGCACAGATACGCAGTATTTT
>few|TRBJ1-2|TRBV20-1|-
CSARGTWDNYGYTF
TGCAGTGCTAGGGGTACGTGGGATAACTATGGCTACACCTTC
>few|TRBJ2-2|TRBV19|TRBD2
CASRKASGTNTGELFF
TGTGCCAGTAGGAAAGCTAGCGGGACTAACACCGGGGAGCTGTTTTTT
>once|TRBJ1-1|TRBV6-2/TRBV6-3|-
CASRPPGGLTEAFF
TGTGCCAGCAGACCTCCCGGAGGGTTGACTGAAGCTTTCTTT
>many|TRBJ1-5|TRBV12-3/TRBV12-4|-
CASTLRGTNQPQHF
TGTGCCAGCACTCTGCGGGGGACCAATCAGCCCCAGCATTTT
>-|TRBJ2-1|TRBV7-3|-
CASSSRTGGGGNEQFF
TGTGCCAGCAGCTCCCGGACTGGGGGAGGAGGCAATGAGCAGTTCTTC
>many|TRBJ2-1|TRBV2|-
CASSDLLLGSSYNEQFF
TGTGCCAGCAGTGACCTCCTTTTGGGTAGCTCCTACAATGAGCAGTTCTTC
>few|TRBJ2-1|TRBV3-1|TRBD2
CASSLQTSGSKRNEQFF
TGTGCCAGCAGCCTCCAGACTAGCGGGAGTAAAAGGAATGAGCAGTTCTTC
>few|TRBJ2-7|TRBV14|TRBD2
CASSPQRGHYEQYF
TGTGCCAGCAGCCCCCAGCGGGGCCACTACGAGCAGTACTTC
>many|TRBJ2-7|TRBV6-1|-
CASSGAAQLKAYEQYF
TGTGCCAGCAGTGGTGCGGCTCAGCTAAAAGCCTACGAGCAGTACTTC
>-|TRBJ2-3|TRBV6-1|TRBD2
CASSESSGRPDTQYF
TGTGCCAGCAGTGAGTCTAGCGGGAGGCCAGATACGCAGTATTTT
>many|TRBJ2-7|TRBV7-2|TRBD2
CASSSLAGGEQYF
TGTGCCAGCAGCTCACTAGCGGGAGGGGAGCAGTACTTC
>many|TRBJ2-3|TRBV12-3/TRBV12-4|-
CASSLSQGLNTQYF
TGTGCCAGCAGTTTGAGTCAGGGGCTGAATACGCAGTATTTT
>-|TRBJ2-3|TRBV2|-
CASLRSVSTDTQYF
TGTGCCAGTCTTAGGTCCGTGAGCACAGATACGCAGTATTTT
>many|TRBJ2-7|TRBV10-3|-
CAIMGPETTYEQYF
TGTGCCATCATGGGCCCAGAAACAACCTACGAGCAGTACTTC
>few|TRBJ1-2|TRBV29-1|-
CSVQVAGNSFYGYTF
TGCAGCGTCCAGGTGGCAGGGAATTCCTTTTATGGCTACACCTTC
>few|TRBJ2-1|TRBV20-1|TRBD2
CSARTSGNNEQFF
TGCAGTGCCCGGACTAGCGGGAATAATGAGCAGTTCTTC
>many|TRBJ2-7|TRBV5-1|-
CASSLGGQGYEQYF
TGCGCCAGCAGCTTGGGGGGTCAGGGATACGAGCAGTACTTC
>-|TRBJ2-5|TRBV5-1|TRBD2
CASSPGLAGALRQETRYF
TGTGCCAGCTCACCCGGACTAGCGGGAGCCCTCCGCCAAGAGACCCGGTACTTC
>many|TRBJ2-1|TRBV9|-
CASSVAQIYRGNEQFF
TGTGCCAGCAGCGTAGCTCAGATTTATCGGGGCAATGAGCAGTTCTTC
>many|TRBJ1-2|TRBV20-1|-
CSASRGGIGYGYTF
TGCAGTGCTAGCCGGGGGGGGATTGGCTATGGCTACACCTTC
>-|TRBJ1-5|TRBV6-1|-
CASGINSNQPQHF
TGTGCCAGCGGGATTAATAGCAATCAGCCCCAGCATTTT
>-|TRBJ1-5|TRBV7-8|-
CASSSSGFVSNQPQHF
TGTGCCAGCAGCTCCTCAGGGTTTGTAAGCAATCAGCCCCAGCATTTT
>-|TRBJ1-4|TRBV5-1|-
CASSTGTVATNEKLFF
TGCGCCAGCAGCACTGGGACGGTTGCAACTAATGAAAAACTGTTTTTT
>many|TRBJ2-2|TRBV11-3|-
CASSRGSPNTGELFF
TGTGCCAGCAGCCGTGGCAGCCCGAACACCGGGGAGCTGTTTTTT
>many|TRBJ2-3|TRBV11-2|-
CASRSNRGTDTQYF
TGTGCCAGCAGATCCAATAGGGGCACAGATACGCAGTATTTT
>-|TRBJ2-2|TRBV5-1|TRBD2
CASSRRLAGDTGELFF
TGCGCCAGCAGCCGGAGACTAGCGGGAGACACCGGGGAGCTGTTTTTT
>many|TRBJ1-5|TRBV30|TRBD1
CAWTPYRGYSNQPQHF
TGTGCCTGGACCCCCTACAGGGGATATAGCAATCAGCCCCAGCATTTT
>many|TRBJ1-5|TRBV12-3/TRBV12-4|-
CASRLTGLGQPQHF
TGTGCCAGCAGATTGACAGGACTGGGGCAGCCCCAGCATTTT
>many|TRBJ1-2|TRBV11-2|TRBD1
CASSLAGRTGEGYTF
TGTGCCAGCAGCTTAGCGGGGAGGACAGGGGAAGGCTACACCTTC
>-|TRBJ2-2|TRBV5-6|-
CASSRDDRGLNTGELFF
TGTGCCAGCAGTCGGGACGACAGGGGACTAAACACCGGGGAGCTGTTTTTT
>many|TRBJ2-3|TRBV11-2|TRBD2
CASSRPGGDTQYF
TGTGCCAGCAGCAGGCCGGGGGGAGATACGCAGTATTTT
>-|TRBJ2-5|TRBV24-1|TRBD1
CATSDWKQGGWTQYF
TGTGCCACCAGTGATTGGAAACAGGGGGGATGGACCCAGTACTTC